These 8 T cell receptor beta chains originate from one sample sequenced in a study of metastatic and nonmetastatic thyroid tumors. TCRdb re-called the PCR reads with MiXCR. The sample shows 8,500 to 13,000 clones, roughly 28% of them seen only once. Prior to thyroid surgery, none of the patients had received any treatment. The sample comprised tumor tissue. Source of these receptors: a male donor with papillary thyroid cancer or a benign thyroid nodule (not recorded which). Some clones in this sample may be carry-over from other donors' samples.

Sample share makes this clone medium-sized (0.01 to 0.1%). V and J are TRBV27 and TRBJ2-7; 11 nucleotides match TRBD2. The ends lost 5 bases at V and 2 bases at J; junction bases unmatched: 8. The CDR3 length is 16 residues. Germline V CDR1 and CDR2: MNHEY, SMNVEV (reference sequence). The CDR3 protein is CASSPTWGLAAYEQYF. The DNA for the CDR3 is TGTGCCAGCAGTCCGACTTGGGGACTAGCGGCCTACGAGCAGTACTTC.

This clone was found many times. A read error is possible here, since a much larger clone lies one base away. The rearrangement links TRBV10-3 to TRBJ1-2; TRBD1 is a possible D gene (5 bases). V lost 6 bases, J lost 6 bases, and 20 bases lay in between. Germline V gene sequence: CDR1 ENHRY, CDR2 SYGVKD. The CDR3 is 15 residues long. The CDR3 reads CAIRARDRAGNGYTF. In nucleotides, the CDR3 is TGTGCCATCAGGGCCCGGGACCGCGCGGGAAATGGCTACACCTTC.

The chain is built from TRBV28 and TRBJ1-3; TRBD1 matches at 8 bases. The V and J ends lost 3 bases and 2 bases, in that order; junction bases with no gene match: 3. This CDR3 is built from 15 residues. CDR1 is MDHEN, CDR2 SYDVKM, per germline. Here the CDR3 reads CASSLAGGAGNTIYF. The CDR3 DNA sequence: TGTGCCAGCAGTTTGGCAGGGGGCGCTGGAAACACCATATATTTT.

By proportion, this clone is medium-sized. This rearrangement joins TRBV29-1 to TRBJ2-7; D ambiguous. Germline V gene sequence: CDR1 SQVTM, CDR2 ANQGSEA. There are 12 residues in the CDR3. V was pared by 8 bases and J by 3 bases, with 14 bases between. The CDR3 loop is CSIRGVGYEQYF. The CDR3 DNA follows: TGCAGCATAAGAGGAGTCGGCTACGAGCAGTACTTC.

This clone is classed as medium-sized. The rearrangement links TRBV6-1 to TRBJ2-1, with 9 bases identical to TRBD1. CDR3 length: 15 amino acids. After removal of 7 bases from V and 6 bases from J, the junction contained 10 bases not matched to a gene. Germline values: CDR1 MNHNS, CDR2 SASEGT. The CDR3 DNA follows: TGTGCCAGCAAACCCGGGACAGGGACTTTCAATGAGCAGTTCTTC. Protein product: CASKPGTGTFNEQFF.

The chain links TRBV2 to TRBJ2-1; 8 nucleotides line up with TRBD2. The CDR3 covers 13 residues. Germline CDR1 reads SNHLY; CDR2 reads FYNNEI. V shed 8 bases and J 5 bases; nucleotides not matched to a gene: 5. CDR3: CASGKLADNEQFF. The CDR3 DNA is TGTGCCAGCGGAAAACTAGCGGACAATGAGCAGTTCTTC.

This clone was seen more than once but under ten times. Germline is not matched at one junction end, which may reflect a read error. The V gene is TRBV2, the J gene TRBJ2-3; either TRBD1 or TRBD2 may supply D (5 bases each). The germline CDR1 and CDR2 sequences are SNHLY and FYNNEI. The CDR3 has 14 amino acids. The CDR3 bases are TGTGACAGCGGTCAGGGCCTAAGCACAGATACGCAGTATTTT. Residues: CDSGQGLSTDTQYF.

This clone was seen many times. The J gene is TRBJ2-4, the V gene TRBV9; D possibly corresponds to TRBD1 (6 bases). The CDR3 extends over 13 amino acids. Trimming pared 3 bases from V and 3 bases from J, leaving 7 bases between. The germline V gene encodes CDR1 SGDLS and CDR2 YYNGEE. The CDR3 sequence: CASSADSKNIQYF. CDR3 sequence (DNA): TGTGCCAGCAGCGCGGACAGCAAAAACATTCAGTACTTC.